A selection of T cell receptor beta chains follows, all from one sample in a study of radiotherapy plus CTLA-4 blockade in lung cancer. Method: immunoSEQ multiplex PCR; TCRdb's copy keeps in-frame clones and lacks some. The table includes about 97,000 clones, approximately 75% detected once. The source material was peripheral blood, sampled from a patient treated with radiotherapy plus ipilimumab. The receptors stem from a human donor with non-small cell lung cancer who had a partial response to radiotherapy plus ipilimumab. Some clones in this sample may be carry-over from other donors' samples. Each CDR3 is given with its conserved first and last residue. Each record gives: D gene, clone size, V gene, CDR3 length, J gene, CDR3 protein, CDR3 DNA. A D gene is named only where the DNA matches it firmly. Size values are once, few and many counts, or a class for expanded clones, and some rows have none.

D: -; size: -; V: TRBV10-1; length: 13; J: TRBJ1-6; CDR3: CASSRDNNSPLHF; DNA: TGCGCCAGCAGCCGGGACAATAATTCACCCCTCCACTTT
D: -; size: few; V: TRBV30; length: 14; J: TRBJ1-4; CDR3: CAWGRGATNEKLFF; DNA: TGTGCCTGGGGAAGGGGTGCAACTAATGAAAAACTGTTTTTT
D: TRBD1; size: few; V: TRBV4-1; length: 13; J: TRBJ1-6; CDR3: CASSRQGDSPLHF; DNA: TGCGCCAGCAGCCGCCAGGGGGACTCACCCCTCCACTTT
D: -; size: -; V: TRBV29-1; length: 12; J: TRBJ1-1; CDR3: CSVERSGSEAFF; DNA: TGCAGCGTTGAAAGGTCAGGATCCGAAGCTTTCTTT
D: -; size: -; V: TRBV11-1; length: 15; J: TRBJ2-1; CDR3: CASSGGLALYNEQFF; DNA: TGTGCCAGCAGCGGGGGACTCGCTCTCTACAATGAGCAGTTCTTC
D: -; size: few; V: TRBV5-1; length: 12; J: TRBJ1-3; CDR3: CASSLDANTIYF; DNA: TGCGCCAGCAGCTTGGATGCGAACACCATATATTTT
D: TRBD2; size: -; V: TRBV2; length: 15; J: TRBJ2-3; CDR3: CASRHPGLSTDTQYF; DNA: TGTGCCAGCCGCCACCCGGGACTAAGCACAGATACGCAGTATTTT
D: -; size: few; V: TRBV5-4; length: 16; J: TRBJ1-5; CDR3: CASSPNPATGNQPQHF; DNA: TGTGCCAGCAGCCCCAACCCGGCGACAGGCAATCAGCCCCAGCATTTT
D: TRBD1; size: once; V: TRBV9; length: 16; J: TRBJ1-2; CDR3: CASSARGRGDFYGYTF; DNA: TGTGCCAGCAGCGCTAGGGGCAGGGGGGATTTCTACGGCTACACCTTC
D: -; size: -; V: TRBV11-2; length: 16; J: TRBJ2-1; CDR3: CASRRLIGSRFHEQFF; DNA: TGTGCCAGCCGACGGTTAATTGGGAGTCGATTCCATGAGCAGTTCTTC
D: TRBD1; size: -; V: TRBV5-1; length: 15; J: TRBJ1-1; CDR3: CASKVWGQGSPEAFF; DNA: TGCGCCAGCAAGGTTTGGGGACAGGGAAGTCCTGAAGCTTTCTTT
D: -; size: once; V: TRBV11-2; length: 18; J: TRBJ2-3; CDR3: CASSSFAGTGTLTDTQYF; DNA: TGTGCCAGCAGTTCATTTGCTGGAACGGGAACTCTCACAGATACGCAGTATTTT
D: TRBD2; size: -; V: TRBV9; length: 15; J: TRBJ2-2; CDR3: CASSLTSGGTGELFF; DNA: TGTGCCAGCAGCCTGACTAGCGGGGGCACCGGGGAGCTGTTTTTT
D: -; size: -; V: TRBV7-2; length: 18; J: TRBJ2-3; CDR3: CASSLGGRRGPRSDTQYF; DNA: TGTGCCAGCAGCTTAGGTGGACGGCGGGGGCCCCGATCGGATACGCAGTATTTT
D: -; size: few; V: TRBV4-1; length: 13; J: TRBJ1-2; CDR3: CASSSGVNYGYTF; DNA: TGCGCCAGCAGCAGCGGGGTTAACTATGGCTACACCTTC
D: TRBD2; size: -; V: TRBV6-5; length: 15; J: TRBJ2-7; CDR3: CASSPLADPSYEQYF; DNA: TGTGCCAGCAGTCCTCTAGCGGACCCCTCCTACGAGCAGTACTTC
D: -; size: -; V: TRBV27; length: 14; J: TRBJ1-5; CDR3: CASSRQAGNQPQHF; DNA: TGTGCCAGCAGCAGACAGGCTGGCAATCAGCCCCAGCATTTT
D: TRBD2; size: -; V: TRBV4-2; length: 15; J: TRBJ2-7; CDR3: CASSQVLAGAYEQYF; DNA: TGTGCCAGCAGCCAAGTCTTAGCGGGAGCCTACGAGCAGTACTTC
D: TRBD1; size: -; V: TRBV29-1; length: 16; J: TRBJ2-1; CDR3: CSVETPGTGGGGEQFF; DNA: TGCAGCGTTGAAACCCCCGGGACAGGGGGCGGAGGGGAGCAGTTCTTC
D: -; size: -; V: TRBV18; length: 14; J: TRBJ2-3; CDR3: CASSPAGSPDTQYF; DNA: TGTGCCAGCTCACCAGCCGGGAGCCCAGATACGCAGTATTTT
D: -; size: -; V: TRBV15; length: 15; J: TRBJ1-1; CDR3: CATSRGTERNTEAFF; DNA: TGTGCCACCAGCAGAGGGACTGAGCGGAACACTGAAGCTTTCTTT
D: -; size: -; V: TRBV30; length: 13; J: TRBJ2-5; CDR3: CAWIGAGEETQYF; DNA: TGTGCCTGGATTGGGGCAGGGGAAGAGACCCAGTACTTC
D: TRBD2; size: -; V: TRBV5-1; length: 20; J: TRBJ2-4; CDR3: CASSSPDPSGNFLAKNIQYF; DNA: TGCGCCAGCAGCTCGCCCGACCCTAGCGGGAACTTTCTAGCCAAAAACATTCAGTACTTC
D: TRBD1; size: -; V: TRBV28; length: 19; J: TRBJ2-6; CDR3: CASSFTLPGGGSGANVLTF; DNA: TGTGCCAGCAGTTTCACTCTACCAGGGGGCGGCTCTGGGGCCAACGTCCTGACTTTC
D: TRBD1; size: few; V: TRBV19; length: 15; J: TRBJ1-2; CDR3: CASSINFGQGRSYTF; DNA: TGTGCCAGTAGTATAAATTTCGGACAGGGGCGTTCCTACACCTTC
D: -; size: -; V: TRBV14; length: 15; J: TRBJ2-5; CDR3: CASSQDRLGGETQYF; DNA: TGTGCCAGCAGCCAAGATCGTCTAGGCGGGGAGACCCAGTACTTC
D: -; size: -; V: TRBV18; length: 14; J: TRBJ2-5; CDR3: CASSPEGLMETQYF; DNA: TGTGCCAGCTCACCCGAGGGCCTAATGGAGACCCAGTACTTC
D: TRBD2; size: -; V: TRBV5-1; length: 12; J: TRBJ2-7; CDR3: CASGGSGTEQYF; DNA: TGCGCCAGCGGAGGGAGCGGGACCGAGCAGTACTTC
D: TRBD2; size: -; V: TRBV15; length: 14; J: TRBJ2-1; CDR3: CATSSFGGASEQFF; DNA: TGTGCCACCAGCAGTTTCGGGGGGGCCAGTGAGCAGTTCTTC
D: -; size: -; V: TRBV18; length: 15; J: TRBJ2-3; CDR3: CASSPSADRTDTQYF; DNA: TGTGCCAGCTCACCATCGGCGGATCGCACAGATACGCAGTATTTT
D: -; size: -; V: TRBV11-3; length: 14; J: TRBJ1-6; CDR3: CASSLPGLNSPLHF; DNA: TGTGCCAGCAGCTTACCGGGACTTAATTCACCCCTCCACTTT
D: TRBD1; size: -; V: TRBV9; length: 18; J: TRBJ1-2; CDR3: CASSVAQRGRLPEYGYTF; DNA: TGTGCCAGCAGCGTAGCTCAAAGGGGGCGACTTCCAGAGTATGGCTACACCTTC
D: TRBD1; size: -; V: TRBV5-4; length: 14; J: TRBJ1-2; CDR3: CASRTDRGGYGYTF; DNA: TGTGCCAGCAGAACGGACAGGGGGGGCTATGGCTACACCTTC
D: TRBD1; size: -; V: TRBV5-1; length: 16; J: TRBJ1-2; CDR3: CASSLSPDRGLYGYTF; DNA: TGCGCCAGCAGCTTATCCCCGGACAGGGGGCTCTATGGCTACACCTTC
D: -; size: -; V: TRBV7-8; length: 13; J: TRBJ1-6; CDR3: CASSLSGVAPLHF; DNA: TGTGCCAGCAGCTTAAGCGGGGTTGCACCCCTCCACTTT
D: -; size: few; V: TRBV29-1; length: 15; J: TRBJ2-7; CDR3: CSVEETCSHLYEQYF; DNA: TGCAGCGTTGAAGAGACATGCAGCCACCTCTACGAGCAGTACTTC
D: -; size: -; V: TRBV6-5; length: 15; J: TRBJ2-1; CDR3: CASSYSPGEANEQFF; DNA: TGTGCCAGCAGTTACTCGCCGGGAGAGGCCAATGAGCAGTTCTTC
D: TRBD2; size: -; V: TRBV6-4; length: 15; J: TRBJ2-3; CDR3: CASSDEGLATDTQYF; DNA: TGTGCCAGCAGTGACGAAGGACTAGCCACAGATACGCAGTATTTT
D: TRBD1; size: few; V: TRBV11-3; length: 17; J: TRBJ2-1; CDR3: CASRLGPGQGPYNEQFF; DNA: TGTGCCAGCCGCCTCGGGCCGGGACAGGGGCCCTACAATGAGCAGTTCTTC
D: TRBD2; size: -; V: TRBV5-1; length: 14; J: TRBJ2-1; CDR3: CASTEPSGNNEQFF; DNA: TGCGCCAGCACCGAGCCTAGCGGGAACAATGAGCAGTTCTTC
D: TRBD2; size: -; V: TRBV7-8; length: 14; J: TRBJ2-3; CDR3: CASSSAGGTDTQYF; DNA: TGTGCCAGCAGCTCAGCGGGAGGAACAGATACGCAGTATTTT
D: -; size: few; V: TRBV28; length: 16; J: TRBJ1-2; CDR3: CASSLSGGVRGYGYTF; DNA: TGTGCCAGCAGTTTATCAGGCGGGGTTAGAGGCTATGGCTACACCTTC
D: -; size: -; V: TRBV6-1; length: 15; J: TRBJ2-3; CDR3: CASSAFWASTDTQYF; DNA: TGTGCCAGCAGTGCCTTCTGGGCTAGCACAGATACGCAGTATTTT
D: TRBD2; size: -; V: TRBV5-8; length: 14; J: TRBJ2-5; CDR3: CASSLLLAEETQYF; DNA: TGTGCCAGCAGCTTACTACTAGCGGAAGAGACCCAGTACTTC
D: TRBD1; size: -; V: TRBV7-3; length: 15; J: TRBJ2-7; CDR3: CASSLAGTAPGEQYF; DNA: TGTGCCAGCAGCTTAGCCGGGACAGCCCCTGGCGAGCAGTACTTC
D: -; size: -; V: TRBV10-2; length: 15; J: TRBJ2-2; CDR3: CASSGFGQSTGELFF; DNA: TGCGCCAGCAGTGGATTTGGGCAGAGCACCGGGGAGCTGTTTTTT
D: TRBD2; size: -; V: TRBV28; length: 14; J: TRBJ2-3; CDR3: CASSLGLNTDTQYF; DNA: TGTGCCAGCAGTTTGGGACTAAACACAGATACGCAGTATTTT
D: TRBD1; size: -; V: TRBV28; length: 14; J: TRBJ1-5; CDR3: CASIDLRGPQPQHF; DNA: TGTGCCAGCATAGATCTGAGGGGGCCCCAGCCCCAGCATTTT
D: -; size: -; V: TRBV12-1; length: 16; J: TRBJ2-7; CDR3: CASSAGLAGLSYEQYF; DNA: TGTGCCAGCAGCGCGGGACTAGCGGGACTATCCTACGAGCAGTACTTC
D: TRBD1; size: -; V: TRBV28; length: 17; J: TRBJ1-6; CDR3: CASSPGTGVPYNSPLHF; DNA: TGTGCCAGCAGTCCCGGGACAGGGGTTCCCTATAATTCACCCCTCCACTTT
D: TRBD2; size: -; V: TRBV5-6; length: 13; J: TRBJ2-1; CDR3: CASSPGLVHEQFF; DNA: TGTGCCAGCAGCCCTGGACTAGTCCATGAGCAGTTCTTC
D: -; size: -; V: TRBV10-3; length: 14; J: TRBJ1-3; CDR3: CAIDIGRSGNTIYF; DNA: TGTGCCATCGACATAGGGAGATCTGGAAACACCATATATTTT
D: TRBD1; size: few; V: TRBV28; length: 15; J: TRBJ2-7; CDR3: CASTDRGRLLYEQYF; DNA: TGTGCCAGCACCGACAGGGGGCGTCTCCTCTACGAGCAGTACTTC
D: TRBD2; size: -; V: TRBV29-1; length: 14; J: TRBJ2-2; CDR3: CSARWLAGAGELFF; DNA: TGCAGCGCAAGGTGGCTAGCGGGAGCCGGGGAGCTGTTTTTT
D: -; size: -; V: TRBV28; length: 14; J: TRBJ2-7; CDR3: CASSLSGHLYEQYF; DNA: TGTGCCAGCAGTTTATCGGGACACCTCTACGAGCAGTACTTC
D: -; size: -; V: TRBV6-1; length: 14; J: TRBJ1-3; CDR3: CASSLRESGNTIYF; DNA: TGTGCCAGCAGCCTCCGCGAGTCTGGAAACACCATATATTTT
D: -; size: -; V: TRBV10-2; length: 15; J: TRBJ2-5; CDR3: CASSDSDVTGETQYF; DNA: TGCGCCAGCAGTGACTCGGATGTAACGGGTGAGACCCAGTACTTC
D: -; size: -; V: TRBV2; length: 13; J: TRBJ1-1; CDR3: CASSGTANAEAFF; DNA: TGTGCCAGCAGTGGAACAGCTAACGCTGAAGCTTTCTTT